This T cell receptor beta chain is drawn from a study of blood T cell repertoires in COVID-19. Across the study: From the United States, Italy and Spain came samples of acute and convalescent COVID-19. PBMCs, B-cell-depleted T cells, or T cells were the source of the cDNA or gDNA that made up the material.

Methods used by the authors: Using reference gene primer amplification, nucleated cell counts were estimated. The table came from immunoSEQ multiplex PCR; TCRdb's copy has only in-frame clones and leaves some out. V, J and clone size reflect that table, while D and trimming were determined from the DNA. In the table there are 110,000 or so clones, 84% of which are singletons. This CDR3 region has 12 residues. Trimming took off 9 bases at V and 3 bases at J, with 8 bases between the two ends. Germline values: CDR1 ENHRY, CDR2 SYGVKD. The sequenced sample consisted of peripheral blood. The receptor was isolated from a woman older than 75 with active or convalescent COVID-19. This chain joins TRBV10-3 and TRBJ1-4; a possible D gene is TRBD1 (5 bases). The CDR3 nucleotides read TGTGCCATTGGAGGGGCTAATGAAAAACTGTTTTTT. Translated, it gives CAIGGANEKLFF.